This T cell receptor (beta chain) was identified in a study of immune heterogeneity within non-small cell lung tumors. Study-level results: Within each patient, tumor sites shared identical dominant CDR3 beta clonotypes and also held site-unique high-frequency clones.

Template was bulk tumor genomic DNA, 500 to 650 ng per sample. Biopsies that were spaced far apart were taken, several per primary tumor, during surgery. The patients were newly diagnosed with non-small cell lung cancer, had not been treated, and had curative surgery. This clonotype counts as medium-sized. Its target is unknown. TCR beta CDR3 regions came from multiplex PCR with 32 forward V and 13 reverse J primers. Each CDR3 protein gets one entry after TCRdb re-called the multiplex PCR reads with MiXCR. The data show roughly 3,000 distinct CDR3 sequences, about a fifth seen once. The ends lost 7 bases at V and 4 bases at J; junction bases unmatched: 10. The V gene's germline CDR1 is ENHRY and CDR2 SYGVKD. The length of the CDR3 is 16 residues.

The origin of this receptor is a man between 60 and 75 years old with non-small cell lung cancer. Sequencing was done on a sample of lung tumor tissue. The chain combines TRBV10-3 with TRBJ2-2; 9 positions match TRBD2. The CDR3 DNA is TGTGCCATCACCCCAGGAGCGGGAGGACCCACCGGGGAGCTGTTTTTT. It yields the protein CAITPGAGGPTGELFF.